This T cell receptor (beta chain) was captured in a study of OX40 agonist ivuxolimab in advanced cancers. Assay: immunoSEQ multiplex PCR; the TCRdb copy retains only in-frame clones and omits some. The table lists more than 80,000 clones, over 75% of them singletons. Blood was sampled at baseline, cycle 4 day 1, and cycle 7 day 1. Findings of the study overall: By week 6 at 0.1 to 3.0 mg/kg, blood CD4+ and CD8+ T cells had expanded clonally.

As regards this clone: The target antigen is unknown.

Germline CDR1 MNHNY, CDR2 SVGAGI (reference sequence). CDR3 length equals 15 residues. V lost 6 bases to trimming and J lost 7 bases, with 16 bases between them. This sequence was found in an adult with an advanced solid tumor such as melanoma, head and neck, liver or kidney cancer. The sequences come from CD4+ or CD8+ T cells sorted from blood, collected in a trial of the OX40 agonist ivuxolimab. The chain links TRBV6-6 to TRBJ1-6; maybe TRBD1 (5 bases). This chain's CDR3 is CASSPWGEGNSPLHF. CDR3 nucleotide sequence: TGTGCCAGCAGCCCGTGGGGTGAGGGGAATTCACCCCTCCACTTT.